One and the same sample provided the 23 T cell receptor beta chains below, sequenced in a study of OX40 agonist ivuxolimab in advanced cancers. The library was made by the immunoSEQ multiplex PCR assay. As stored in TCRdb, this immuneACCESS dataset retains in-frame rearrangements with V and J assigned. A fraction of the clones does not appear; measured against another copy, unresolved V genes explain less than half of the discrepancy, and the remainder lacks a known reason. Counted in this sample were roughly 38,000 clones; around 85% of them appeared once. About 2.7% of the sample is taken by the ten largest. The input for sequencing was CD4+ or CD8+ T cells sorted from blood, taken in a trial of the OX40 agonist ivuxolimab. These receptors all come from an adult with an advanced solid tumor such as melanoma, head and neck, liver or kidney cancer.

The V call is TRBV5-6, the J call TRBJ2-2; D might be TRBD1 (5 bases). CDR1 is SGHDT, CDR2 YYEEEE, per germline. The CDR3 length is 15 residues. With 5 bases removed from V and 4 bases from J, the gap between germline ends came to 15 bases. The CDR3 loop reads CASSQGPVITGELFF. The CDR3 DNA follows: TGTGCCAGCAGTCAGGGTCCCGTGATCACCGGGGAGCTGTTTTTT.

Only one count was recorded for this clone. The chain combines TRBV7-9 with TRBJ1-1; D gene unclear. CDR3 length equals 13 residues. Germline V gene sequence: CDR1 SEHNR, CDR2 FQNEAQ (reference sequence). V was cut by 4 bases and J by 0 bases, with 6 bases left in between. The CDR3 coding sequence is TGTGCCAGCAGCTCGACGGTGAACACTGAAGCTTTCTTT. It is translated as CASSSTVNTEAFF.

The J gene is TRBJ2-2, the V gene TRBV18, with D unresolved. The V gene lost 8 bases and the J gene lost 6 bases, with 16 bases spanning the gap. Germline V gene sequence: CDR1 KGHSH, CDR2 LQKENI. The CDR3 totals 14 residues. Here the CDR3 reads CASLNPSSAGELFF. CDR3 DNA sequence: TGTGCCAGCCTAAACCCCTCGTCGGCCGGGGAGCTGTTTTTT.

V is TRBV28 and J is TRBJ1-5; D possibly corresponds to TRBD1 (5 bases). The germline CDR1 and CDR2 sequences are MDHEN and SYDVKM. Trimming removed 3 bases at V and 1 base at J, with 10 bases between. The CDR3 covers 15 residues. This chain's CDR3 is CASSFGQTSNQPQHF. CDR3 nucleotides: TGTGCCAGCAGTTTCGGACAAACAAGCAATCAGCCCCAGCATTTT. Variable domain in full (rest from reference TRBV28 and TRBJ1-5): DVKVTQSSRYLVKRTGEKVFLECVQDMDHENMFWYRQDPGLGLRLIYFSYDVKMKEKGDIPEGYSVSREKKERFSLILESASTNQTSMYLCASSFGQTSNQPQHFGDGTRLSIL.

The chain links TRBV19 to TRBJ1-1; D possibly corresponds to TRBD1 (5 bases). Germline CDR1 is LNHDA and CDR2 is SQIVND (reference sequence). CDR3 length: 12 amino acids. The germline V and J ends were trimmed by 6 bases and 2 bases, with 7 bases remaining between them. The CDR3 spells CASRGQNTEAFF. The CDR3 bases are TGTGCCAGTAGAGGACAAAACACTGAAGCTTTCTTT.

This clone is medium-sized within its sample. This chain joins TRBV29-1 and TRBJ1-1; no definite D call. The CDR3 length is 12 residues. CDR1 is SQVTM and CDR2 is ANQGSEA in the germline V gene. The V end lost 6 bases, the J end lost 4 bases, and 12 bases lay between the germline ends. The CDR3 DNA follows: TGCAGCGTAATCGAGACGAGCACTGAAGCTTTCTTT. It is translated as CSVIETSTEAFF.

This clone occurred once. The rearrangement joins TRBV7-2 to TRBJ2-7; TRBD2 agrees at 7 bases. Germline V lookup: CDR1 SGHTA, CDR2 FQGNSA. The CDR3 extends over 14 amino acids. J lost 6 bases, V lost 3 bases, and 8 bases had no gene match. The CDR3 region has the DNA TGTGCCAGCAGCTTCGGGCGGGAGCTTGGCGAGCAGTACTTC. Protein: CASSFGRELGEQYF.

V usage is TRBV7-3 and J usage is TRBJ2-1, with 10 bases matching TRBD2. Germline V CDR1 and CDR2: SGHTA, FQGTGA. The V and J ends lost 5 bases and 3 bases, in that order; junction bases with no gene match: 16. The CDR3 covers 19 residues. CDR3 residues: CASSAREAGGLESYNEQFF. CDR3 bases: TGTGCCAGCAGCGCCCGAGAAGCGGGAGGGCTGGAAAGCTACAATGAGCAGTTCTTC.

Sample share makes this clone medium-sized. The sample has other DNA sequences that encode this CDR3 too. The chain links TRBV30 to TRBJ1-5; D gene ambiguous. Deletions cut 2 bases from V and 1 base from J, with 3 bases between. CDR3 length: 12 residues. Germline V gene lookup returns CDR1 GTSNPN and CDR2 SVGIG (reference sequence). The CDR3 DNA is TGTGCCTGGAGTTTGAGCAATCAGCCCCAGCATTTT. Translating it yields CAWSLSNQPQHF.

This clone was observed once. V and J are TRBV6-1 and TRBJ2-7; D might be TRBD2 (6 bases). The ends were cut back, 8 bases at V and 3 bases at J, with 17 bases in the middle. There are 14 residues in the CDR3. Germline V gives CDR1 MNHNS, CDR2 SASEGT. CDR3 nucleotide sequence: TGTGCCAGCCGGCTTCGGGGACTTTACTACGAGCAGTACTTC. Protein product: CASRLRGLYYEQYF.

This clone was counted once. The rearrangement joins TRBV19 to TRBJ1-5, with D perhaps TRBD1 (5 bases). The V and J ends lost 5 bases and 7 bases respectively, with 12 bases between them. Germline V gene lookup returns CDR1 LNHDA and CDR2 SQIVND (reference sequence). The CDR3 totals 13 residues. The CDR3 sequence: CASSGRGEQPQHF. DNA for the CDR3: TGTGCCAGTAGTGGGCGGGGGGAACAGCCCCAGCATTTT.

The rearrangement uses TRBV10-3 and TRBJ2-3; D not resolved. This CDR3 comprises 11 residues. The germline V and J ends were trimmed by 2 bases and 6 bases, with 3 bases remaining between them. Per the germline V gene, CDR1 is ENHRY and CDR2 is SYGVKD. CDR3 region: CAISERDTQYF. CDR3 DNA: TGTGCCATCAGTGAGCGGGATACGCAGTATTTT.

The table lists this clone with a count of one. The gene calls are TRBV5-1 and TRBJ2-2; unclear D gene. The CDR3 is 15 amino acids. Germline lookup yields CDR1 SGHRS and CDR2 YFSETQ. Trimming cost V 4 bases and J 1 base, with 11 bases left between them. The CDR3 spells CASSLGGLNTGELFF. Here the CDR3 DNA reads TGCGCCAGCAGCCTGGGTGGGCTGAACACCGGGGAGCTGTTTTTT.

The rearrangement links TRBV6-6 to TRBJ2-1; 9 bases agree with TRBD2. The CDR3 has 16 residues. CDR1 and CDR2 from the germline V gene are MNHNY and SVGAGI (reference sequence). Germline trimming cut 5 bases from V and 7 bases from J; bases unmatched to any gene: 12. The CDR3 reads CASSPGTSNFRNEQFF. CDR3 nucleotide sequence: TGTGCCAGCAGTCCCGGGACTAGCAATTTCAGGAATGAGCAGTTCTTC.

This clone was detected only once. The gene calls are TRBV4-2 and TRBJ2-7; the D gene is possibly TRBD2 (7 bases). Germline lookup yields CDR1 LGHNA and CDR2 YNFKEQ. V lost 4 bases and J lost 4, with 14 bases in between. The CDR3 covers 14 residues. CDR3 protein: CASSPERDKYEQYF. CDR3 nucleotides: TGTGCCAGCAGCCCAGAGCGGGACAAGTACGAGCAGTACTTC.

This chain uses TRBV27 with TRBJ2-1; 8 bases are a match to TRBD2. With 5 bases clipped from V and 0 bases from J, the junction kept 12 bases outside the gene matches. Germline CDR1 reads MNHEY; CDR2 reads SMNVEV (reference sequence). The CDR3 is 18 amino acids. CDR3: CASSTQHWAGGSYNEQFF. The CDR3 bases are TGTGCCAGCAGTACCCAACATTGGGCGGGAGGCTCCTACAATGAGCAGTTCTTC.

This clone was found a few times. The CDR3 region is CATRTMNTEAFF. In DNA form, the CDR3 reads TGTGCCACCAGAACAATGAACACTGAAGCTTTCTTT. J is TRBJ1-1 and V is TRBV15; D uncertain. The ends were cut back, 6 bases at V and 0 bases at J, with 5 bases in the middle. The CDR3 sequence is 12 residues long. The germline V gene has CDR1 LNHNV and CDR2 YYDKDF (reference sequence).

This rearrangement joins TRBV27 to TRBJ2-3, with 12 positions matching TRBD2. Germline V CDR1 and CDR2: MNHEY, SMNVEV (reference sequence). The CDR3 covers 16 residues. J gave up 3 bases and V 5 bases, and 6 bases lay outside the gene matches. CDR3 sequence reads: CASSTRLAGGTDTQYF. The DNA for the CDR3 is TGTGCCAGCAGTACCCGTCTAGCGGGAGGGACAGATACGCAGTATTTT.

By share, this clone counts as large. The chain employs TRBV14 and TRBJ1-2; 7 bases align to TRBD1. CDR1 and CDR2 (germline): SGHDN, FVKESK. This CDR3 is built from 13 residues. Trimming took 8 bases from V and 5 from J; bases not matched to a gene: 8. This chain's CDR3 is CASSRDSSYGYTF. The CDR3 region has the DNA TGTGCCAGCTCCCGGGACAGCTCGTATGGCTACACCTTC.

This chain uses TRBV5-4 with TRBJ1-4; D is unresolved. The V and J ends lost 3 bases and 7 bases respectively, with 19 bases between them. Germline V gives CDR1 SGHNT, CDR2 YYREEE (reference sequence). The CDR3 spans 16 residues. The CDR3 region is CASSSPFDKGGEKLFF. CDR3 sequence (DNA): TGTGCCAGCAGCTCGCCCTTTGACAAAGGAGGTGAAAAACTGTTTTTT.

The chain recombines TRBV18 with TRBJ1-4; D uncertain. Trimming pared 1 base from V and 4 bases from J, leaving 7 bases between. Germline V CDR1 and CDR2: KGHSH, LQKENI. There are 14 residues in the CDR3. The CDR3 DNA reads as TGTGCCAGCTCACCACGACACCATAATGAAAAACTGTTTTTT. Translation gives CASSPRHHNEKLFF.

This clone has only a few counts. This rearrangement joins TRBV5-6 to TRBJ2-2; D not certain. The germline V and J ends were trimmed by 4 bases and 8 bases, with 12 bases remaining between them. Germline CDR1 is SGHDT and CDR2 is YYEEEE. This CDR3 contains 13 residues. The chain's CDR3 is CASSTDLEGELFF. CDR3 DNA sequence: TGTGCCAGCAGCACGGACCTCGAAGGGGAGCTGTTTTTT.

This chain connects TRBV25-1 to TRBJ2-7; no definite D call. CDR3 length: 12 amino acids. V was trimmed by 0 bases and J by 8 bases, leaving 8 bases between them. Germline lookup yields CDR1 MGHDK and CDR2 SYGVNS. The CDR3 DNA is TGTGCCAGCAGTGAATATATCCACCAGCAGTACTTC. The encoded protein is CASSEYIHQQYF.